The 27 T cell receptor beta chains listed next were all sequenced from one sample in a study of T cells after yellow fever vaccination. TCRdb called the 5' RACE reads again in MiXCR, with one record for every CDR3 protein. This table has roughly 340,000 distinct CDR3 sequences, 8.7% appearing once. The material sequenced was PBMCs, taken on the day of the first yellow fever vaccination. The receptors derive from a man between 18 and 29 years old who received the YFV17D yellow fever vaccine.

The chain uses TRBV6-1 and TRBJ2-5, with 10 bases that match TRBD2. The V segment lost 7 bases and the J segment 5 bases; nucleotides outside the gene matches: 10. The CDR3 extends over 15 amino acids. Germline V lookup: CDR1 MNHNS, CDR2 SASEGT. CDR3 DNA: TGTGCCAGCACCCAGGGGCTAGCGGGGGTTGAGACCCAGTACTTC. This translates into CASTQGLAGVETQYF.

The gene calls are TRBV18 and TRBJ2-7; D remains unclear. Germline CDR1 and CDR2: KGHSH and LQKENI. The CDR3 length is 15 residues. Trimming took off 3 bases at V and 0 bases at J, with 12 bases between the two ends. The CDR3: CASSPESTFSYEQYF. As DNA, the CDR3 is TGTGCCAGCTCACCCGAGTCGACATTCTCCTACGAGCAGTACTTC.

The rearrangement joins TRBV25-1 to TRBJ2-3; D remains unclear. The V gene's germline CDR1 is MGHDK and CDR2 SYGVNS. CDR3 size: 18 residues. Trimming stripped 0 bases from V and 5 bases from J, with 21 bases between. The chain's CDR3 is CASSEYGVQSTIGDTQYF. CDR3 sequence (DNA): TGTGCCAGCAGTGAATATGGGGTACAGTCAACTATAGGAGATACGCAGTATTTT.

This clonotype appeared many times. V gene TRBV4-2 combines with J gene TRBJ2-7, with D possibly matching TRBD2 (5 bases). The ends were cut back, 1 base at V and 4 bases at J, with 11 bases in the middle. CDR1 is LGHNA, CDR2 YNFKEQ, per germline. This CDR3 has 14 residues. The chain's CDR3 is CASSQAGDGYEQYF. CDR3 coding DNA: TGTGCCAGCAGCCAAGCCGGGGATGGATACGAGCAGTACTTC.

This clonotype was counted at least ten times. The V gene is TRBV5-6, the J gene TRBJ2-1; D remains unclear. V was pared by 5 bases and J by 2 bases, with 8 bases between. The CDR3 length is 13 residues. CDR1 is SGHDT and CDR2 is YYEEEE in the germline V gene. In DNA form, the CDR3 reads TGTGCCAGCAGGCGGACCACCTACAATGAGCAGTTCTTC. As protein: CASRRTTYNEQFF. The whole variable domain, remainder taken from reference TRBV5-6 and TRBJ2-1, is DAGVTQSPTHLIKTRGQQVTLRCSPKSGHDTVSWYQQALGQGPQFIFQYYEEEERQRGNFPDRFSGHQFPNYSSELNVNALLLGDSALYLCASRRTTYNEQFFGPGTRLTVL.

The CDR3: CASSLTGAHYNEQFF. In DNA, the CDR3 is TGTGCCAGCAGCTTAACAGGGGCCCACTACAATGAGCAGTTCTTC. This chain links TRBV7-2 with TRBJ2-1; 7 bases fit TRBD1. CDR3 length: 15 amino acids. From germline, CDR1 is SGHTA and CDR2 FQGNSA. V was pared by 2 bases and J by 3 bases, with 4 bases of the junction left unmatched.

The chain links TRBV6-1 to TRBJ2-5; D perhaps matches TRBD1 (6 bases). Trimming shortened V by 6 bases and J by 9 bases, and 17 bases separated the two germline ends. The CDR3 length is 13 residues. Germline loops: CDR1 MNHNS, CDR2 SASEGT. CDR3 protein: CASSPQGSGAQYF. The CDR3 DNA reads TGTGCCAGCAGCCCCCAGGGGAGTGGGGCCCAGTACTTC.

This clonotype was seen at least ten times. The CDR3 loop is CASSLGAGGYNEQFF. The CDR3 DNA is TGTGCCAGCAGCTTGGGAGCGGGGGGGTACAATGAGCAGTTCTTC. The J gene is TRBJ2-1, the V gene TRBV5-6, with 10 nucleotides matching TRBD2. The CDR3 has 15 amino acids. CDR1 SGHDT and CDR2 YYEEEE come from the germline V gene. Trimming took 0 bases from V and 4 from J; bases not matched to a gene: 1.

A few counts support this clonotype. The chain is built from TRBV10-2 and TRBJ2-1; 8 nucleotides match TRBD2. J gave up 6 bases and V 9 bases, and 7 bases lay outside the gene matches. Per the germline V gene, CDR1 is WSHSY and CDR2 is SAAADI. This CDR3 is built from 13 residues. The CDR3 sequence: CASHIGGGNEQFF. The CDR3 region has the DNA TGCGCCAGTCACATCGGGGGGGGCAATGAGCAGTTCTTC.

The chain uses TRBV7-3 and TRBJ2-5, with 8 bases lining up with TRBD2. Per germline, CDR1 SGHTA and CDR2 FQGTGA. V was clipped by 3 bases and J by 0 bases; unmatched bases: 3. The CDR3 length is 15 residues. The CDR3 loop is CASSFGGGNQETQYF. The CDR3 DNA sequence: TGTGCCAGCAGCTTCGGGGGGGGAAACCAAGAGACCCAGTACTTC.

This clonotype has only a few counts. The CDR3 DNA reads as TGTGCCAGCAGTTTGAATCTTAGGGCAGAGCAGTACTTC. It translates to CASSLNLRAEQYF. The J gene is TRBJ2-7, the V gene TRBV12-3 or TRBV12-4; D is uncertain. V was shortened by 3 bases and J by 7 bases, with 13 bases between the two germline ends. CDR3 length equals 13 residues.

The sample holds a few counts of this clonotype. CDR3 residues: CSARLTYGTDTQYF. In DNA, the CDR3 is TGCAGTGCTAGGCTAACTTACGGCACAGATACGCAGTATTTT. The chain uses TRBV20-1 and TRBJ2-3; unclear D gene. The CDR3 contains 14 residues. The V gene lost 3 bases and the J gene lost 1 base, with 11 bases spanning the gap. The germline CDR1 and CDR2 sequences are DFQATT and SNEGSKA (reference sequence).

This clonotype was counted only a few times. V is TRBV5-1 and J is TRBJ1-2; D is unresolved. Trimming removed 2 bases at V and 3 bases at J, with 11 bases between. CDR1 and CDR2 (germline): SGHRS, YFSETQ. This CDR3 has 14 residues. In DNA form, the CDR3 reads TGCGCCAGCAGCTTTCGCCCGAGGGACTATGGCTACACCTTC. This gives the protein CASSFRPRDYGYTF. The variable domain in full, completed from reference TRBV5-1 and TRBJ1-2, reads KAGVTQTPRYLIKTRGQQVTLSCSPISGHRSVSWYQQTPGQGLQFLFEYFSETQRNKGNFPGRFSGRQFSNSRSEMNVSTLELGDSALYLCASSFRPRDYGYTFGSGTRLTVV.

This rearrangement joins TRBV19 to TRBJ2-1; 7 bases match TRBD2. This CDR3 contains 15 residues. Trimming removed 4 bases from V and 4 bases from J; junction bases left unmatched: 7. Germline CDR1 is LNHDA and CDR2 is SQIVND (reference sequence). As DNA, the CDR3 is TGTGCCAGTAGTACCCGGGAGGTAGTTTACAATGAGCAGTTCTTC. It codes for CASSTREVVYNEQFF.

This clonotype was counted only a few times. The chain recombines TRBV5-4 with TRBJ1-1; D uncertain. This CDR3 contains 15 residues. The V end lost 0 bases, the J end lost 3 bases, and 12 bases lay between the germline ends. Germline V gene sequence: CDR1 SGHNT, CDR2 YYREEE (reference sequence). CDR3 sequence reads: CASSLGLDGDTEAFF. DNA for the CDR3: TGTGCCAGCAGCTTGGGCCTGGACGGGGACACTGAAGCTTTCTTT.

The genes are TRBV11-2 and TRBJ2-7; D not resolved. Between the trimmed V and J ends, which lost 1 base and 2 bases, there was a span of 9 bases. The V gene's germline CDR1 is SGHAT and CDR2 FQNNGV. The CDR3 covers 14 residues. CDR3 sequence (DNA): TGTGCCAGCAGCTTAGTTGGCCGGACCTACGAGCAGTACGTC. Its translation is CASSLVGRTYEQYV.

This clonotype was seen a handful of times. J is TRBJ2-7 and V is TRBV27; D unresolved. Trimming pared 3 bases from V and 3 bases from J, leaving 9 bases between. The CDR3 has 13 residues. From germline, CDR1 is MNHEY and CDR2 SMNVEV (reference sequence). CDR3 sequence reads: CASSLSVDYEQYV. The DNA for the CDR3 is TGTGCCAGCAGTTTGTCTGTCGACTACGAGCAGTACGTC.

This clonotype appeared many times. The CDR3 loop reads CASSQSGSRVTGELFF. The CDR3 nucleotides are TGTGCCAGCAGCCAGTCCGGGTCCCGCGTGACCGGGGAGCTGTTTTTT. The V gene is TRBV7-2, the J gene TRBJ2-2; D not resolved. Germline V gene lookup returns CDR1 SGHTA and CDR2 FQGNSA. V gave up 5 bases and J gave up 5 bases, with 18 bases separating them. The CDR3 loop spans 16 amino acids.

The chain uses TRBV10-3 and TRBJ2-1; 10 nucleotides agree with TRBD2. Germline V gene sequence: CDR1 ENHRY, CDR2 SYGVKD. The CDR3 contains 17 residues. J was trimmed by 0 bases and V by 2 bases; bases with no gene match: 4. The CDR3 sequence is CAISELAGAHSYNEQFF. The CDR3 nucleotides are TGTGCCATCAGTGAGCTAGCGGGGGCCCACTCCTACAATGAGCAGTTCTTC.

V and J are TRBV20-1 and TRBJ1-5; D uncertain. Per the germline V gene, CDR1 is DFQATT and CDR2 is SNEGSKA (reference sequence). The CDR3 consists of 12 residues. The V end was cut by 6 bases, the J end by 7 bases, with 13 bases between. CDR3 nucleotide sequence: TGCAGTGCCGAATCAGTCGGGCAGCCCCAGCATTTT. Its protein is CSAESVGQPQHF.

The V call is TRBV7-2, the J call TRBJ2-7, with 9 bases fitting TRBD2. The V and J ends lost 5 bases and 6 bases, in that order; junction bases with no gene match: 17. CDR1 and CDR2 (germline): SGHTA, FQGNSA. The CDR3 totals 17 residues. This CDR3 reads CASSPLAGVGSRSEQYF. The CDR3 nucleotides read TGTGCCAGCAGCCCGTTAGCGGGGGTCGGGTCACGGTCCGAGCAGTACTTC.

This clonotype has a count of ten or more. The chain has TRBV7-8 and TRBJ1-1, with D possibly being TRBD1 (6 bases). Trimming shortened V by 6 bases and J by 3 bases, and 14 bases separated the two germline ends. CDR3 length equals 14 residues. Germline V gene lookup returns CDR1 SGHVS and CDR2 FQNEAQ. The CDR3 loop reads CASSRGGGYTEAFF. The CDR3 bases are TGTGCCAGCAGTCGGGGAGGGGGGTACACTGAAGCTTTCTTT.

This clonotype was detected many times. CDR3 residues: CASSRDRTDTQYF. The CDR3 bases are TGCGCCAGCAGCAGGGACAGAACAGATACGCAGTATTTT. This chain links TRBV5-1 with TRBJ2-3; 7 nucleotides line up with TRBD1. Germline V lookup: CDR1 SGHRS, CDR2 YFSETQ. The CDR3 is 13 residues long. V lost 4 bases and J lost 3; bases outside the gene matches: 2.

This clonotype was found a few times. The V and J genes are TRBV14 and TRBJ1-4; no clear D gene. The CDR3 length is 19 residues. Per the germline V gene, CDR1 is SGHDN and CDR2 is FVKESK. V lost 1 base, J lost 4 bases, and 22 bases lay in between. The CDR3 sequence: CASSQGYSGRMSNNEKLFF. CDR3 DNA: TGTGCCAGCAGCCAAGGGTATTCGGGTCGTATGTCCAATAATGAAAAACTGTTTTTT.

This clonotype showed up just a few times. The V and J genes are TRBV7-9 and TRBJ2-3; the match to TRBD2 covers 11 bases. Germline CDR1 is SEHNR and CDR2 is FQNEAQ (reference sequence). The ends lost 3 bases at V and 6 bases at J; junction bases unmatched: 5. There are 15 residues in the CDR3. The CDR3 reads CASSFSGGAPDTQYF. The CDR3 DNA follows: TGTGCCAGCAGCTTTAGCGGGGGGGCCCCCGATACGCAGTATTTT. The full variable domain, in which reference TRBV7-9 and TRBJ2-3 provide the parts outside the CDR3, is DTGVSQNPRHKITKRGQNVTFRCDPISEHNRLYWYRQTLGQGPEFLTYFQNEAQLEKSRLLSDRFSAERPKGSFSTLEIQRTEQGDSAMYLCASSFSGGAPDTQYFGPGTRLTVL.

The genes are TRBV20-1 and TRBJ1-5; D is unclear. Trimming cost V 6 bases and J 6 bases, with 18 bases left between them. This CDR3 region has 14 residues. From germline, CDR1 is DFQATT and CDR2 SNEGSKA (reference sequence). The DNA for the CDR3 is TGCAGTGCAGTAGAGGCCGGGTTGGTTCAGCCCCAGCATTTT. Translating gives CSAVEAGLVQPQHF.

This clonotype was counted only a few times. The chain has TRBV20-1 and TRBJ2-5; D gene unclear. The V gene lost 3 bases and the J gene lost 4 bases, with 3 bases spanning the gap. CDR1 DFQATT and CDR2 SNEGSKA come from the germline V gene (reference sequence). This CDR3 region has 10 residues. The CDR3 loop reads CSASLETQYF. CDR3 sequence (DNA): TGCAGTGCTAGTCTAGAGACCCAGTACTTC.